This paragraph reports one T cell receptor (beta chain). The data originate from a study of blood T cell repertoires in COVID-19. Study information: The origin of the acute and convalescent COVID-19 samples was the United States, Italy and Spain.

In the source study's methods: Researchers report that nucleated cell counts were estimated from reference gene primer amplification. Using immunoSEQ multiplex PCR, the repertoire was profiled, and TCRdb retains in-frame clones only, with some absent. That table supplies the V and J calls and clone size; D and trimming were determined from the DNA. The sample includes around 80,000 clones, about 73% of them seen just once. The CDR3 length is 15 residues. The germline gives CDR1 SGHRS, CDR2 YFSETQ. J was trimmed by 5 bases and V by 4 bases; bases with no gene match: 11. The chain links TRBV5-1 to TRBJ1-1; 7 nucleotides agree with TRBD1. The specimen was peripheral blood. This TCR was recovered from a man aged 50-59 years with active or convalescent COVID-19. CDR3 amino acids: CASSDDRVGGTEAFF. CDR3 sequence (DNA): TGCGCCAGCAGCGACGACAGGGTTGGAGGTACTGAAGCTTTCTTT.